The clone carrying this T cell receptor beta chain was observed a handful of times. Its antigen is undetermined. The source of the sample is a study of T cells in Graves' hyperthyroidism and ophthalmopathy. Study information: At the time of initial diagnosis and before any treatment, peripheral blood was collected. Findings and limits, study-wide: Ophthalmopathy could be told apart from stable hyperthyroidism with a 13 V-J model.

Orbital computed tomography and thyroid ultrasound, together with serum TRAb and thyroxine and clinical symptoms, were used for diagnoses. V lost 0 bases, J lost 0 bases, and 8 bases stayed unmatched. The germline V gene encodes CDR1 SGDLS and CDR2 YYNGEE. This CDR3 is 19 amino acids long. Amplification yielded TCR beta CDR3 regions, with RNA transcripts as the source. A set of HTBI primers served as the primers for a first-round RT-PCR of the TCR CDR3. Each CDR3 protein gets one entry after TCRdb re-called the multiplex PCR reads with MiXCR. The sample lists about 500,000 distinct CDR3 sequences, around 15% occurring once.

The sequenced material came from blood. This chain joins TRBV9 and TRBJ2-1; 11 bases are a match to TRBD2. The sequence derives from a woman between 25 and 40 years old with Graves' ophthalmopathy. The DNA for the CDR3 is TGTGCCAGCAGCGTAGAGGCGCTAGCGGGAGGCAGCTCCTACAATGAGCAGTTCTTC. Encoded protein: CASSVEALAGGSSYNEQFF.